These 23 T cell receptor beta chains share one sample of origin, sequenced in a study of CD8+CD57+ T cells in acquired aplastic anemia. The use of genomic DNA as template underpinned the TCR beta VDJ and CDR3 profiling. MiXCR, run by TCRdb on the reads, gives a single entry per CDR3 protein. This sample carries about 110,000 distinct CDR3 sequences, 51% of them seen once, and the ten largest clones take roughly 30%. Sequenced material: sorted CD4+, CD8+, or CD8+CD57+ T cells (not recorded which) from PBMCs. All receptors come from a human donor in good health, serving as a control.

A few counts support this clonotype. This chain connects TRBV19 to TRBJ1-2; D remains unclear. V was clipped by 7 bases and J by 9 bases, with 15 bases between them. CDR3 size: 12 residues. CDR1 and CDR2 from the germline V gene are LNHDA and SQIVND (reference sequence). The CDR3 protein is CASKVGADSYTF. CDR3 in DNA: TGTGCCAGTAAGGTCGGCGCTGACAGCTACACCTTC.

The CDR3 protein is CASSHRGGLIDTQYF. The DNA for the CDR3 is TGTGCCAGCAGCCACCGGGGGGGCCTTATAGATACGCAGTATTTT. V is TRBV14 and J is TRBJ2-3; 8 nucleotides align to TRBD2. V lost 3 bases to trimming and J lost 5 bases; unmatched junction nucleotides: 7. The CDR3 spans 15 residues. Germline CDR1 reads SGHDN; CDR2 reads FVKESK.

The chain employs TRBV20-1 and TRBJ2-5; the match to TRBD2 covers 10 bases. V dropped 5 bases and J dropped 1; count of bases not matched to a gene: 4. Germline-derived CDR1 and CDR2 are DFQATT and SNEGSKA (reference sequence). This CDR3 has 14 amino acids. CDR3 in amino acids: CSAGVAGGQETQYF. In nucleotides, the CDR3 is TGCAGTGCTGGAGTAGCGGGGGGCCAAGAGACCCAGTACTTC.

The table lists this clonotype with many counts. The chain combines TRBV6-5 with TRBJ1-5, with TRBD1 matching 7 bases. Trimming at V came to 6 bases and at J to 1 base, leaving 3 bases not matched to a gene. The CDR3 covers 14 residues. In germline, CDR1 is MNHEY, CDR2 SVGAGI. The chain's CDR3 is CASRYRGSNQPQHF. Here the CDR3 DNA reads TGTGCCAGCAGGTACAGGGGAAGCAATCAGCCCCAGCATTTT.

This clonotype showed up just once. The V gene is TRBV24-1, the J gene TRBJ1-5; unclear D gene. CDR1 KGHDR and CDR2 SFDVKD come from the germline V gene. With 4 bases removed from V and 3 bases from J, the gap between germline ends came to 3 bases. This CDR3 spans 12 amino acids. The CDR3 nucleotides read TGTGCCACCAGTGAAGTCAATCAGCCCCAGCATTTT. Residues: CATSEVNQPQHF.

V is TRBV7-8 and J is TRBJ2-5, with D unresolved. The V gene lost 1 base and the J gene lost 0 bases, with 3 bases spanning the gap. CDR3 length: 13 residues. CDR1 is SGHVS and CDR2 is FQNEAQ in the germline V gene. The CDR3 loop is CASSLVHQETQYF. The CDR3 nucleotides read TGTGCCAGCAGCTTAGTCCACCAAGAGACCCAGTACTTC.

Points on this clonotype: The junction departs from the called germline gene at one end, perhaps through a read error. The V and J genes are TRBV4-3 and TRBJ2-7, with D possibly matching TRBD1 (5 bases). There are 14 residues in the CDR3. CDR1 LGHNA and CDR2 YSLEER come from the germline V gene. In nucleotides, the CDR3 is TGCGCCAGCAGCCAAGATCCTACAGGCTACGAGCAGTGCTTC. Translating it yields CASSQDPTGYEQCF.

The V and J genes are TRBV15 and TRBJ1-3; TRBD1 matches at 8 bases. The germline V gene has CDR1 LNHNV and CDR2 YYDKDF (reference sequence). The CDR3 consists of 18 residues. The V gene end was trimmed by 0 bases and the J gene end by 4 bases; junction bases not matched to a gene: 11. The CDR3: CATSREQSGTGSGNTIYF. CDR3 in DNA: TGTGCCACCAGCAGAGAACAATCGGGGACAGGCAGCGGAAACACCATATATTTT.

This CDR3 reads CSASSNYGYTF. CDR3 coding DNA: TGCAGTGCTAGTTCGAACTATGGCTACACCTTC. This chain joins TRBV20-1 and TRBJ1-2; no firm D call. The CDR3 extends over 11 amino acids. Germline CDR1 is DFQATT and CDR2 is SNEGSKA (reference sequence). The V and J ends lost 3 bases and 2 bases respectively, with 4 bases between them.

This clonotype was detected only a few times. V is TRBV7-7 and J is TRBJ2-7, with 7 bases that match TRBD1. From germline, CDR1 is SSHAT and CDR2 FNYEAQ (reference sequence). The CDR3 has 15 amino acids. V dropped 5 bases and J dropped 2; count of bases not matched to a gene: 9. CDR3 residues: CASSVGQEEPYEQYF. CDR3 DNA sequence: TGTGCCAGCAGCGTTGGACAGGAGGAACCCTACGAGCAGTACTTC.

The genes are TRBV19 and TRBJ1-6; 9 nucleotides align to TRBD1. The germline CDR1 and CDR2 sequences are LNHDA and SQIVND (reference sequence). This CDR3 is built from 15 residues. The V segment lost 8 bases and the J segment 7 bases; nucleotides outside the gene matches: 9. CDR3: CASSPGGTGNSPLHF. DNA for the CDR3: TGTGCCAGTTCGCCCGGCGGGACAGGGAATTCACCCCTCCACTTT.

The chain uses TRBV10-3 and TRBJ2-7; D may correspond to TRBD1 or TRBD2 (5 bases each). Trimming took off 3 bases at V and 3 bases at J, with 12 bases between the two ends. The CDR3 runs 14 residues. The germline V gene has CDR1 ENHRY and CDR2 SYGVKD. The CDR3 nucleotides are TGTGCCATCAGTGAAGGGACGGAACTCTACGAGCAGTACTTC. Translated: CAISEGTELYEQYF.

J is TRBJ1-6 and V is TRBV20-1; 9 positions match TRBD1. The CDR3 length is 15 residues. CDR1 is DFQATT, CDR2 SNEGSKA, per germline (reference sequence). The ends lost 0 bases at V and 7 bases at J; junction bases unmatched: 4. CDR3 sequence: CSARDPGQGNSPLHF. Written as DNA, the CDR3 is TGCAGTGCTAGAGACCCGGGACAGGGAAATTCACCCCTCCACTTT.

This clonotype has only one observation. The V gene is TRBV9, the J gene TRBJ2-1; possible D gene TRBD2, 6 bases. CDR3 length: 12 amino acids. V lost 3 bases and J lost 9, with 10 bases in between. Germline V gene data show CDR1 as SGDLS and CDR2 as YYNGEE. CDR3: CASSGPRGEQFF. CDR3 nucleotide sequence: TGTGCCAGCAGCGGACCGCGGGGTGAGCAGTTCTTC.

The chain recombines TRBV6-1 with TRBJ1-2, with unresolved D. The CDR3 sequence is 12 residues long. Germline loops: CDR1 MNHNS, CDR2 SASEGT. V lost 6 bases to trimming and J lost 7 bases, with 12 bases between them. The DNA for the CDR3 is TGTGCCAGCAGCTTAGATGGGCCTGGCTACACCTTC. Residues: CASSLDGPGYTF.

The genes are TRBV10-3 and TRBJ1-2; TRBD1 matches at 7 bases. The junction had 15 bases not matched to a gene; V was cut back by 0 bases and J by 8 bases. CDR1 and CDR2 (germline): ENHRY, SYGVKD. The CDR3 totals 17 residues. As DNA, the CDR3 is TGTGCCATCAGTGAGTCGGCCGTCCAGGGGGTAGGAGTAGGCTACACCTTC. It encodes CAISESAVQGVGVGYTF.

This clonotype showed up many times. The J gene is TRBJ2-2, the V gene TRBV7-2; D not resolved. Germline CDR1 SGHTA, CDR2 FQGNSA. The V end lost 0 bases, the J end lost 7 bases, and 0 bases lay between the germline ends. The CDR3 covers 11 residues. The CDR3 DNA reads as TGTGCCAGCAGCTTAGCCGGGGAGCTGTTTTTT. Amino acids: CASSLAGELFF.

To note about this clonotype: This may arise from a read error, as a much more abundant clone is one base away. The J gene is TRBJ2-7, the V gene TRBV10-3; the D gene is possibly TRBD2 (7 bases). The CDR3 length is 17 residues. The V end lost 10 bases, the J end lost 1 base, and 26 bases lay between the germline ends. The germline V gene encodes CDR1 ENHRY and CDR2 SYGVKD. The CDR3 DNA is TGTGCCAGCAGCGCCGAGAGCCCGGGGGGCGGATCCTACGAGCAGTACTTC. As protein: CASSAESPGGGSYEQYF.

In its sample, this clonotype was seen a few times. Possible read error: a much larger clone is one base away. The chain is built from TRBV4-3 and TRBJ2-7; D gene ambiguous. V was cut by 0 bases and J by 5 bases, with 8 bases left in between. Germline CDR1 reads LGHNA; CDR2 reads YSLEER. The CDR3 loop spans 13 amino acids. The DNA for the CDR3 is TGCGCCAGCAGCCAAGATACGGGTGACGAGCAGTACTTC. It specifies CASSQDTGDEQYF.

At least ten counts were recorded for this clonotype. The rearrangement links TRBV25-1 to TRBJ1-5, with 10 nucleotides matching TRBD1. From germline, CDR1 is MGHDK and CDR2 SYGVNS. The CDR3 spans 17 residues. V was pared by 8 bases and J by 1 base, with 11 bases of the junction left unmatched. In nucleotides, the CDR3 is TGTGCCAGCGGCCGACCGATGGACAGGGGGAGCAATCAGCCCCAGCATTTT. Translated, it gives CASGRPMDRGSNQPQHF.

This sequence joins TRBV9 and TRBJ1-1; D not resolved. The CDR3 is 15 residues long. With 4 bases removed from V and 1 base from J, the gap between germline ends came to 14 bases. Germline CDR1 SGDLS, CDR2 YYNGEE. The CDR3 DNA sequence: TGTGCCAGCAGCTCAAGACCGACAACGAACACTGAAGCTTTCTTT. Protein: CASSSRPTTNTEAFF.

The rearrangement links TRBV7-9 to TRBJ2-2; D call uncertain. CDR1 is SEHNR and CDR2 is FQNEAQ in the germline V gene (reference sequence). CDR3 length equals 12 residues. Trimming took off 3 bases at V and 4 bases at J, with 3 bases between the two ends. The CDR3 loop reads CASSLTTGELFF. The CDR3 bases are TGTGCCAGCAGCTTGACCACCGGGGAGCTGTTTTTT. The full variable domain, in which reference TRBV7-9 and TRBJ2-2 provide the parts outside the CDR3, is DTGVSQNPRHKITKRGQNVTFRCDPISEHNRLYWYRQTLGQGPEFLTYFQNEAQLEKSRLLSDRFSAERPKGSFSTLEIQRTEQGDSAMYLCASSLTTGELFFGEGSRLTVL.

This clonotype came up a few times. A much larger clone differs by one base, so this may be a read error. The chain joins TRBV9 to TRBJ1-1; D gene ambiguous. Looked up from germline, CDR1 is SGDLS and CDR2 is YYNGEE. The CDR3 runs to 13 residues. The CDR3 DNA reads as TGTGCCAGCAGCCCCCGGATGAACACTGGAGCTTTCTTT. Protein product: CASSPRMNTGAFF.